This T cell receptor beta chain is from a study of shared clonotypes between healthy human individuals. Across the study: Three plates were used per donor for CD4 naive, three for CD4 memory, two for CD8 naive and one for CD8 memory.

Profiling relied on immunoSEQ multiplex PCR, and the TCRdb table lists in-frame clones only, not all of them. This table has over 700,000 clones, about two thirds appearing once. This clone has only a few counts. CDR3 length: 15 residues. V dropped 3 bases and J dropped 0 bases, with 11 bases sitting between them. Per germline, CDR1 MGHDK and CDR2 SYGVNS. Subsets obtained from CD4+ cells comprised CD45RA+ naive and CD45RA-negative memory cells. The sample consisted of memory CD4+ T cells sorted from blood. Regarding subset: CD45RA-negative fraction. The chain uses TRBV25-1 and TRBJ1-1, with D hard to call. The TCR comes from a woman in her twenties or thirties in good health. This CDR3 reads CASSEIKGVNTEAFF. Written as DNA, the CDR3 is TGTGCCAGCAGTGAGATCAAGGGTGTGAACACTGAAGCTTTCTTT. Looking up the rest from reference TRBV25-1 and TRBJ1-1 gives the full variable domain: EADIYQTPRYLVIGTGKKITLECSQTMGHDKMYWYQQDPGMELHLIHYSYGVNSTEKGDLSSESTVSRIRTEHFPLTLESARPSHTSQYLCASSEIKGVNTEAFFGQGTRLTVV.